The 9 T cell receptor beta chains presented below share a single source sample, sequenced in a study of prognosis after radiotherapy for stage I lung cancer. Two-round multiplex PCR amplified TCR beta CDR3 from genomic DNA. Primers targeting each individual TRBV and TRBJ gene were applied in first-round PCR. Via MiXCR, TCRdb re-called the multiplex PCR reads, giving one row per CDR3 protein. The top ten clones hold 15% to 20% of a sample with roughly 30,000 distinct CDR3 sequences, 48% of them seen once. Sequenced here: PBMCs, sampled before or after stereotactic body radiation therapy (not recorded which). The receptors shown here come from a donor aged 50 or older with non-small cell lung cancer.

This clonotype was seen at least ten times. The rearrangement links TRBV7-9 to TRBJ2-3, with D perhaps being TRBD1 or TRBD2 (5 bases each). This CDR3 spans 13 amino acids. Germline V gene lookup returns CDR1 SEHNR and CDR2 FQNEAQ (reference sequence). V lost 1 base to trimming and J lost 4 bases, with 6 bases between them. CDR3 coding DNA: TGTGCCAGCAGCTTAGTGGGGGCAGATACGCAGTATTTT. It translates to CASSLVGADTQYF.

This clonotype was seen more than once but under ten times. The V and J genes are TRBV6-1 and TRBJ2-7, with 8 bases fitting TRBD2. The V segment lost 5 bases and the J segment 6 bases; nucleotides outside the gene matches: 12. Looked up from germline, CDR1 is MNHNS and CDR2 is SASEGT. This CDR3 comprises 15 residues. This CDR3 reads CASSHTGTRGPEQYF. The CDR3 DNA follows: TGTGCCAGCAGTCATACCGGGACTAGAGGGCCCGAGCAGTACTTC.

This clonotype came up a few times. This may come from a read error, since a much larger clone is one base off. The chain joins TRBV29-1 to TRBJ2-7, with D possibly being TRBD1 or TRBD2 (5 bases each). CDR3 length: 15 amino acids. Germline V lookup: CDR1 SQVTM, CDR2 ANQGSEA. CDR3: CSVGVRDGLIYDQYF. Here the CDR3 DNA reads TGCAGCGTGGGAGTCCGGGACGGCTTAATCTACGATCAGTACTTC.

This clonotype was detected only once. This likely stems from a read error, as it lies one base from a far larger clone. This chain uses TRBV10-2 with TRBJ2-2; 7 positions match TRBD1. This CDR3 has 15 amino acids. Per the germline V gene, CDR1 is WSHSY and CDR2 is SAAADI. The CDR3 spells CASSGHQGDTGELFF. CDR3 DNA sequence: TGTGCCAGCAGTGGACATCAGGGGGACACCGGGGAGCTGTTTTTT.

This clonotype was picked up many times. This sequence joins TRBV5-6 and TRBJ1-2, with TRBD1 matching over 7 bases. CDR3 length equals 15 residues. Germline V CDR1 and CDR2: SGHDT, YYEEEE. V was pared by 4 bases and J by 4 bases, with 10 bases of the junction left unmatched. CDR3 sequence reads: CASSPIPDRVYGYTF. In nucleotides, the CDR3 is TGTGCCAGCAGCCCGATTCCTGACAGGGTCTATGGCTACACCTTC.

This clonotype appeared a single time. This sequence joins TRBV6-2 or TRBV6-3 and TRBJ1-6; D uncertain. V was cut by 7 bases and J by 6 bases, with 19 bases left in between. The CDR3 spans 16 residues. Germline V gene lookup returns CDR1 MNHEY and CDR2 SVGEGT. As DNA, the CDR3 is TGTGCCAGCAATACCGACCGCGCAACTAGTAATTCACCCCTCCACTTT. Its translation is CASNTDRATSNSPLHF.

This clonotype appeared many times. This chain connects TRBV6-1 to TRBJ1-1; 7 bases align to TRBD1. CDR1 and CDR2 (germline): MNHNS, SASEGT. V lost 4 bases and J lost 2; bases outside the gene matches: 7. The CDR3 runs to 15 residues. The DNA of the CDR3 is TGTGCCAGCAGTGTACAGGGGAGGGTAAACACTGAAGCTTTCTTT. It codes for CASSVQGRVNTEAFF.

This chain joins TRBV5-6 and TRBJ2-3; the match to TRBD2 covers 10 bases. Germline CDR1 is SGHDT and CDR2 is YYEEEE. The V gene end was trimmed by 4 bases and the J gene end by 2 bases; junction bases not matched to a gene: 4. The CDR3 spans 15 residues. The DNA for the CDR3 is TGTGCCAGCAGCCCCGGGACTAGCGTCACAGATACGCAGTATTTT. Translated: CASSPGTSVTDTQYF.

This clonotype occurred many times. The chain couples TRBV6-1 to TRBJ1-1; D is possibly TRBD1 (5 bases). The CDR3 is 15 residues long. CDR1 is MNHNS and CDR2 is SASEGT in the germline V gene. Trimming removed 3 bases from V and 10 bases from J, with 21 bases in between. The CDR3: CASSEIGRGGGRAFF. The DNA of the CDR3 is TGTGCCAGCAGTGAGATTGGCCGTGGGGGTGGGAGAGCTTTCTTT.